This T cell receptor beta chain was sequenced in a study of T-cell memory formation after mild COVID-19. A single record per CDR3 protein comes from TCRdb applying MiXCR to the 5' RACE reads. Among roughly 150,000 distinct CDR3 sequences listed, 14% were seen once. As for this clonotype: Its target is unknown.

Study-level results: The CD4+ clones that contracted clustered mainly within CM and EM, and the CD8+ clones concentrated in EMRA.

Germline CDR1 ENHRY, CDR2 SYGVKD. V trimming: 2 bases; J trimming: 5 bases; junction bases outside the gene matches: 18. The CDR3 consists of 19 residues. The chain carries TRBV10-3 and TRBJ2-5; 9 bases match TRBD1. The clonotype comes from an adult woman who had mild COVID-19 (a few samples of this study predate the infection). Cell type and time point are not known. The sequenced sample consisted of PBMCs or a T cell subset sorted from them (not recorded which). Written as DNA, the CDR3 is TGTGCCATCAGTGAGGGCGCTCGAGTCGTGGACAGGGGCCGGGAGACCCAGTACTTC. It specifies CAISEGARVVDRGRETQYF.